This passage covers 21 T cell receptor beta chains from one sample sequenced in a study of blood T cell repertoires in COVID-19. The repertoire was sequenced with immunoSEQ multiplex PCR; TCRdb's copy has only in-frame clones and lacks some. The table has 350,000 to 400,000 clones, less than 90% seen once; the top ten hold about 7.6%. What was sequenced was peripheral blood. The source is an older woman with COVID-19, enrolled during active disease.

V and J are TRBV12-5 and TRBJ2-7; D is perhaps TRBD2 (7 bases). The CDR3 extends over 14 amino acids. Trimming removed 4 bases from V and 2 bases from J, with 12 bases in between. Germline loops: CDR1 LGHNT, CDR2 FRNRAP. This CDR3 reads CASGWGGGTYEQYF. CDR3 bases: TGTGCTAGTGGTTGGGGAGGGGGTACCTACGAGCAGTACTTC. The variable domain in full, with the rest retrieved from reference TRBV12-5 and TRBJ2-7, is DARVTQTPRHKVTEMGQEVTMRCQPILGHNTVFWYRQTMMQGLELLAYFRNRAPLDDSGMPKDRFSAEMPDATLATLKIQPSEPRDSAVYFCASGWGGGTYEQYFGPGTRLTVT.

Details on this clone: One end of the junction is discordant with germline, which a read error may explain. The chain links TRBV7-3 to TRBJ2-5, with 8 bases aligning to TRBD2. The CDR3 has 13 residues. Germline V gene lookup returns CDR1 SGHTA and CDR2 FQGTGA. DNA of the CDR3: TGTGCCAGCAGCTTGGCTCCGGCAGCGGGGGTCCACTTC. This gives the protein CASSLAPAAGVHF.

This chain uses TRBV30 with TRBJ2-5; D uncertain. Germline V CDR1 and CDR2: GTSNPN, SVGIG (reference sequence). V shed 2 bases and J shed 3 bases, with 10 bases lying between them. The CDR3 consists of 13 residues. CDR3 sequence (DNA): TGTGCCTGGAGTAAACTCGTCGAAGAGACCCAGTACTTC. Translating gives CAWSKLVEETQYF.

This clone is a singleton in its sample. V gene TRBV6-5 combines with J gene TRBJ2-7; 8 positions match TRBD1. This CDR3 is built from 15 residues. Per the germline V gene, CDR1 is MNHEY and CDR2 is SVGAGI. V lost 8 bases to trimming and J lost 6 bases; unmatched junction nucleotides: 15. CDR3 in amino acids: CASVRTGGFLSEQYF. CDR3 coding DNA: TGTGCCAGCGTCAGAACAGGGGGTTTTCTCTCCGAGCAGTACTTC.

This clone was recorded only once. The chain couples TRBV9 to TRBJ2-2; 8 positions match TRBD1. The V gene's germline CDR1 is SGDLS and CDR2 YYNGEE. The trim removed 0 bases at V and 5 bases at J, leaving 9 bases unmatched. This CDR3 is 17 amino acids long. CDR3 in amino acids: CASSVGGWQGATGELFF. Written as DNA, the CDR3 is TGTGCCAGCAGCGTAGGTGGTTGGCAGGGGGCGACCGGGGAGCTGTTTTTT. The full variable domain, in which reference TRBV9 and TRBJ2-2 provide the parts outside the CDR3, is DSGVTQTPKHLITATGQRVTLRCSPRSGDLSVYWYQQSLDQGLQFLIQYYNGEERAKGNILERFSAQQFPDLHSELNLSSLELGDSALYFCASSVGGWQGATGELFFGEGSRLTVL.

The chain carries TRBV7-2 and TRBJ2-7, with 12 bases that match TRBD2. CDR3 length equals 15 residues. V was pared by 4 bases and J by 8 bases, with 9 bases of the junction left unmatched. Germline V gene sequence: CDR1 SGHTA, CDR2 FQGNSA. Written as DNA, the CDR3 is TGTGCCAGCAGCTCTATACTAGCGGGGGGTGCGAAGCAGTACTTC. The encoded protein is CASSSILAGGAKQYF.

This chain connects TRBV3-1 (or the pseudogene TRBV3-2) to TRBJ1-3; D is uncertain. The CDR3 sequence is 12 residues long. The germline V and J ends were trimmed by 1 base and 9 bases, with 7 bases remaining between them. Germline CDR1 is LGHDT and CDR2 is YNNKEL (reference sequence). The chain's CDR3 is CASSQGEGTIYF. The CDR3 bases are TGTGCCAGCAGCCAAGGGGAGGGCACCATATATTTT.

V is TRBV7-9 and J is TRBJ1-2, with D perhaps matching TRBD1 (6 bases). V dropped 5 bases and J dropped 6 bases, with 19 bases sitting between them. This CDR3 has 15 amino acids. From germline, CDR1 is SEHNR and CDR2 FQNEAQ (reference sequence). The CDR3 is CASSLLWGGEDGYTF. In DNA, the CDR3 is TGTGCCAGCAGCCTTCTCTGGGGGGGCGAGGATGGCTACACCTTC.

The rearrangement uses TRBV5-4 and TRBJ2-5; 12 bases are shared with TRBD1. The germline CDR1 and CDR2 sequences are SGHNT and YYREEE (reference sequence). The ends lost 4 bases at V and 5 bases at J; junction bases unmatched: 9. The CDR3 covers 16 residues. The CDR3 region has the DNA TGTGCCAGCAGCACCTCCGGGACAGGGGGCCTGGAGACCCAGTACTTC. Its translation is CASSTSGTGGLETQYF.

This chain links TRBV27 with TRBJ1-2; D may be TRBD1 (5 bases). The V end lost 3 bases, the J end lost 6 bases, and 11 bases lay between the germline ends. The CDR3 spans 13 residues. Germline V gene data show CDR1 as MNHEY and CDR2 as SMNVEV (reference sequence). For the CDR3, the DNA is TGTGCCAGCAGTTTCTCCAGGGTCAATGGCTACACCTTC. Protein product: CASSFSRVNGYTF.

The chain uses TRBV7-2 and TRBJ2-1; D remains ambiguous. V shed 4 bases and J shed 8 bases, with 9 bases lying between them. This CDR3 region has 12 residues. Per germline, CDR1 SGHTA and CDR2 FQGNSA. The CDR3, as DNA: TGTGCCAGCAGCTCCATCACAGATGAGCAGTTCTTC. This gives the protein CASSSITDEQFF.

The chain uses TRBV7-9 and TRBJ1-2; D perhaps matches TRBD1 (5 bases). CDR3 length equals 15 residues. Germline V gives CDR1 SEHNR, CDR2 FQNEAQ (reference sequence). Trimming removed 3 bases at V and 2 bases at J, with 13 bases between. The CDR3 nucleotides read TGTGCCAGCAGCTTCGGGCAGGGCCTCAACTATGGCTACACCTTC. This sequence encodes CASSFGQGLNYGYTF.

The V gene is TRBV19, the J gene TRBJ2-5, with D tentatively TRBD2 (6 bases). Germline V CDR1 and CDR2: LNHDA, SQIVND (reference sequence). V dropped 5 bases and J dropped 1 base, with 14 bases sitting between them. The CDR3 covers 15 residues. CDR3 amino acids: CASSQWGDRQETQYF. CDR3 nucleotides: TGTGCCAGTAGTCAATGGGGGGACCGCCAAGAGACCCAGTACTTC.

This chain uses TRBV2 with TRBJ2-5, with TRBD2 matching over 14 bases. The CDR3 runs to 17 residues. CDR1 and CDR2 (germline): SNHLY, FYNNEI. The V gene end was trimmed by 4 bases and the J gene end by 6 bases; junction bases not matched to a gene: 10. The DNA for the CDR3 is TGTGCCAGCAGTGGACTAGCGGGGGGGTACCCAACGCAGACCCAGTACTTC. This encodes CASSGLAGGYPTQTQYF. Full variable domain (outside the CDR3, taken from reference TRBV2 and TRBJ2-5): EPEVTQTPSHQVTQMGQEVILRCVPISNHLYFYWYRQILGQKVEFLVSFYNNEISEKSEIFDDQFSVERPDGSNFTLKIRSTKLEDSAMYFCASSGLAGGYPTQTQYFGPGTRLLVL.

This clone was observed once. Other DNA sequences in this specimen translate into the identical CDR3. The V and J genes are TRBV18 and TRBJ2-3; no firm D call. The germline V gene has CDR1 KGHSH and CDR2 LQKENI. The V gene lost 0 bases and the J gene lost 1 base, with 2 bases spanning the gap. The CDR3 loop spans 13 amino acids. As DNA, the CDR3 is TGTGCCAGCTCACCACCCGGCACAGATACGCAGTATTTT. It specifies CASSPPGTDTQYF.

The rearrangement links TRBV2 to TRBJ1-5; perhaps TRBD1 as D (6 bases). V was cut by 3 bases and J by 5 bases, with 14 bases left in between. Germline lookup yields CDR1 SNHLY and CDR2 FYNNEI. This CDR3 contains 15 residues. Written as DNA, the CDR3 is TGTGCCAGCAGTGACACAGGGAGGGGGTATCAGCCCCAGCATTTT. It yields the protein CASSDTGRGYQPQHF.

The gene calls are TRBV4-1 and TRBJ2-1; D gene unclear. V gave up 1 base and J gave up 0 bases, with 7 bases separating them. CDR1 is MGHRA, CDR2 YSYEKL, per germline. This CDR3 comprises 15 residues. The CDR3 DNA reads TGCGCCAGCAGCCAAGTTCGGAGCTCCTACAATGAGCAGTTCTTC. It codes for CASSQVRSSYNEQFF.

The CDR3 bases are TGTGCCAGCTCACCAACTTTCCAGGCAGATACGCAGTATTTT. Translating gives CASSPTFQADTQYF. The chain employs TRBV18 and TRBJ2-3; D ambiguous. The CDR3 consists of 14 residues. Trimming cost V 2 bases and J 4 bases, with 10 bases left between them. Germline-derived CDR1 and CDR2 are KGHSH and LQKENI. The full variable domain, rest sourced from reference TRBV18 and TRBJ2-3, is NAGVMQNPRHLVRRRGQEARLRCSPMKGHSHVYWYRQLPEEGLKFMVYLQKENIIDESGMPKERFSAEFPKEGPSILRIQQVVRGDSAAYFCASSPTFQADTQYFGPGTRLTVL.

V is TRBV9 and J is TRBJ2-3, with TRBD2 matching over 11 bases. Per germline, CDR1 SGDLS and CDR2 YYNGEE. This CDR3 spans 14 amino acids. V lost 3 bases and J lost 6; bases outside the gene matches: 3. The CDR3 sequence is CASSGSGGGDTQYF. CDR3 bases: TGTGCCAGCAGCGGTAGCGGGGGGGGTGATACGCAGTATTTT. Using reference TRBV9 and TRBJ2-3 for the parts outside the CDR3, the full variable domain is DSGVTQTPKHLITATGQRVTLRCSPRSGDLSVYWYQQSLDQGLQFLIQYYNGEERAKGNILERFSAQQFPDLHSELNLSSLELGDSALYFCASSGSGGGDTQYFGPGTRLTVL.

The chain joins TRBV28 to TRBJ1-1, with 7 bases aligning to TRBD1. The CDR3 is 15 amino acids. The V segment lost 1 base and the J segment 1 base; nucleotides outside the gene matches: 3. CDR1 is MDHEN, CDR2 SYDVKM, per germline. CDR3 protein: CASSLLDRSNTEAFF. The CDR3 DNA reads TGTGCCAGCAGTTTATTGGACAGGTCGAACACTGAAGCTTTCTTT.

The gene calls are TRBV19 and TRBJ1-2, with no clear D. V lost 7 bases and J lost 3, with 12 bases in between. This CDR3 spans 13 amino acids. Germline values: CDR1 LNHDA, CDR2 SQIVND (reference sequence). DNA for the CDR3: TGTGCCAGTACCCCCCGGGGAGACTATGGCTACACCTTC. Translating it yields CASTPRGDYGYTF.